These 10 T cell receptor beta chains share one sample of origin, sequenced in a study of blood T cell repertoires in COVID-19 (dated by TCRdb to 2020 to 2021). Library method: the immunoSEQ multiplex PCR assay. TCRdb took this table from immuneACCESS and kept in-frame rearrangements with V and J called. Such tables lack part of the clones; where checked against another copy, unresolved V genes explain under half of the gap, and the rest is unexplained. The sample yields around 200,000 clones; approximately 80% were counted once. The ten largest clones take up about 7% of the sample. Source material: peripheral blood. These receptors were collected from a woman between 40 and 50 years old with COVID-19, enrolled during active disease.

The chain uses TRBV6-4 and TRBJ2-1, with 13 positions matching TRBD2. CDR3 length: 16 residues. Trimming took 2 bases from V and 7 from J; bases not matched to a gene: 5. From germline, CDR1 is MRHNA and CDR2 SNTAGT. CDR3 bases: TGTGCCAGCAGTGACCTCGGGACTAGCGGGGTAAATGAGCAGTTCTTC. It translates to CASSDLGTSGVNEQFF.

The chain carries TRBV28 and TRBJ1-2, with D maybe TRBD1 (5 bases). This CDR3 contains 13 residues. CDR1 and CDR2 from the germline V gene are MDHEN and SYDVKM. V gave up 8 bases and J gave up 5 bases, with 15 bases separating them. As DNA, the CDR3 is TGTGCCAGCCGGCAGGGAGGATCTTATGGCTACACCTTC. Its translation: CASRQGGSYGYTF.

This sequence joins TRBV27 and TRBJ1-1; perhaps TRBD1 as D (5 bases). Germline CDR1 MNHEY, CDR2 SMNVEV (reference sequence). Trimming left V 5 bases short and J 3 bases short, with 16 bases between. The CDR3 runs to 15 residues. Here the CDR3 reads CASSLHRGRDTEAFF. The CDR3 bases are TGTGCCAGCAGTCTCCATCGGGGGAGGGACACTGAAGCTTTCTTT.

V and J are TRBV2 and TRBJ2-7; 9 nucleotides line up with TRBD2. V dropped 4 bases and J dropped 6; count of bases not matched to a gene: 13. The CDR3 is 16 amino acids. Germline V CDR1 and CDR2: SNHLY, FYNNEI. CDR3 DNA sequence: TGTGCCAGCAGTGGGGGACCCGTGGCGGGAGGGGGCGAGCAGTACTTC. Translating it yields CASSGGPVAGGGEQYF. Full variable domain (missing parts from reference TRBV2 and TRBJ2-7): EPEVTQTPSHQVTQMGQEVILRCVPISNHLYFYWYRQILGQKVEFLVSFYNNEISEKSEIFDDQFSVERPDGSNFTLKIRSTKLEDSAMYFCASSGGPVAGGGEQYFGPGTRLTVT.

This clone was observed a single time. This rearrangement joins TRBV2 to TRBJ1-1; a possible D gene is TRBD1 (5 bases). There are 14 residues in the CDR3. Trimming left V 10 bases short and J 3 bases short, with 18 bases between. The germline CDR1 and CDR2 sequences are SNHLY and FYNNEI. The DNA for the CDR3 is TGTGCCAACTCCAGGGATTTTGAGGACACTGAAGCTTTCTTT. The encoded protein is CANSRDFEDTEAFF.

V and J are TRBV4-1 and TRBJ2-7; no clear D. The length of the CDR3 is 13 residues. CDR1 is MGHRA, CDR2 YSYEKL, per germline. The V end was cut by 4 bases, the J end by 3 bases, with 10 bases between. In DNA form, the CDR3 reads TGCGCCAGCAGCCTTTACACCCACTACGAGCAGTACTTC. Its protein product is CASSLYTHYEQYF.

The rearrangement links TRBV29-1 to TRBJ2-3; 7 nucleotides agree with TRBD1. J gave up 3 bases and V 4 bases, and 13 bases lay outside the gene matches. The length of the CDR3 is 16 residues. The germline CDR1 and CDR2 sequences are SQVTM and ANQGSEA. CDR3 amino acids: CSVGQGPVSFTDTQYF. CDR3 DNA sequence: TGCAGCGTTGGACAGGGACCCGTGAGTTTTACAGATACGCAGTATTTT.

In its sample, this clone was seen a few times. This rearrangement joins TRBV29-1 to TRBJ1-2, with D maybe TRBD1 (5 bases). Germline V gene sequence: CDR1 SQVTM, CDR2 ANQGSEA. V was pared by 6 bases and J by 1 base, with 12 bases between. This CDR3 has 13 residues. As DNA, the CDR3 is TGCAGCGTGGCGACAGATTTTAACTATGGCTACACCTTC. Translation: CSVATDFNYGYTF.

The chain is built from TRBV11-2 and TRBJ1-1, with D possibly TRBD1 on 6 matching bases. V lost 6 bases and J lost 3, with 14 bases in between. Germline-derived CDR1 and CDR2 are SGHAT and FQNNGV. The CDR3 loop spans 14 amino acids. The chain's CDR3 is CASRFLGQYTEAFF. CDR3 bases: TGTGCCAGCAGGTTTCTCGGACAGTACACTGAAGCTTTCTTT.

This clone was counted only a few times. The chain joins TRBV19 to TRBJ1-2, with no clear D. V was clipped by 2 bases and J by 1 base, with 11 bases between them. Germline lookup yields CDR1 LNHDA and CDR2 SQIVND (reference sequence). The CDR3 length is 15 residues. The CDR3, as DNA: TGTGCCAGTAGTATACCGCCAGGCTATAACTATGGCTACACCTTC. Amino acids: CASSIPPGYNYGYTF.